This entry describes one T cell receptor beta chain. Its target is unknown. 5'RACE template switching added a universal primer site and UMIs to TCR cDNA. TCRdb redid the calling of the 5' RACE reads with MiXCR, one entry per CDR3 protein. The sample consists of around 610,000 distinct CDR3 sequences, approximately 13% of them appearing once. The sample originates from a study of T cells after yellow fever vaccination. Findings of the study overall: Among primary-vaccination clones, most reappeared after the booster, at just under 98% for CD4 and 88% for CD8.

The CDR3 length is 14 residues. After removal of 3 bases from V and 3 bases from J, the junction contained 4 bases not matched to a gene. Germline-derived CDR1 and CDR2 are KGHSH and LQKENI. The chain couples TRBV18 to TRBJ2-5; 7 bases fit TRBD2. The sequences come from PBMCs, collected on the day of the yellow fever booster vaccination. The receptor was isolated from a young man who received the YFV17D yellow fever vaccine. DNA of the CDR3: TGTGCCAGCTCACCTGAGGCGGGAGAAGAGACCCAGTACTTC. It yields the protein CASSPEAGEETQYF.